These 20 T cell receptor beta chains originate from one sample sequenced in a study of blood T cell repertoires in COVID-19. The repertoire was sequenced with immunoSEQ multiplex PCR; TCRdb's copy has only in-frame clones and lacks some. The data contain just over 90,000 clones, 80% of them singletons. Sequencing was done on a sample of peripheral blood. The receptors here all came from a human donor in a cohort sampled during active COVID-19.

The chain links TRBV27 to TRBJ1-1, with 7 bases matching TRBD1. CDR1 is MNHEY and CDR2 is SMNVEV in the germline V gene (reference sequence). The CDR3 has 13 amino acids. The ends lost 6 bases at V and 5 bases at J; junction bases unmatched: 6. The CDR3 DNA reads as TGTGCCAGCAGGCAGGGCAGGGGGACTGAAGCTTTCTTT. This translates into CASRQGRGTEAFF.

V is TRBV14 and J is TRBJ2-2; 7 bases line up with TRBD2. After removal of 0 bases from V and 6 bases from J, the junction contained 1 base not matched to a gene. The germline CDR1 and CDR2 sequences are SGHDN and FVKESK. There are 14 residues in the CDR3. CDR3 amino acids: CASSQEGRAGELFF. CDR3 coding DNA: TGTGCCAGCAGCCAAGAAGGGAGGGCCGGGGAGCTGTTTTTT. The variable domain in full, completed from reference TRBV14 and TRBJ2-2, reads EAGVTQFPSHSVIEKGQTVTLRCDPISGHDNLYWYRRVMGKEIKFLLHFVKESKQDESGMPNNRFLAERTGGTYSTLKVQPAELEDSGVYFCASSQEGRAGELFFGEGSRLTVL.

The CDR3 region is CASSRSGVGTDTQYF. The CDR3 coding sequence is TGTGCCAGCAGTCGATCGGGAGTTGGGACAGATACGCAGTATTTT. This sequence joins TRBV27 and TRBJ2-3; tentative D call: TRBD2 (6 bases). This CDR3 has 15 residues. CDR1 and CDR2 (germline): MNHEY, SMNVEV (reference sequence). With 5 bases removed from V and 3 bases from J, the gap between germline ends came to 15 bases.

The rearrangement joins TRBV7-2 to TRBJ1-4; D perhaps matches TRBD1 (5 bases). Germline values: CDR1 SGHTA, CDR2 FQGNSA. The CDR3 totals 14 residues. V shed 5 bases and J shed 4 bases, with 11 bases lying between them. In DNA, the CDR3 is TGTGCCAGCAGCGATTCAGGGATTAATGAAAAACTGTTTTTT. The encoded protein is CASSDSGINEKLFF.

The CDR3 sequence: CASSQAWTGGNGYTF. The CDR3 region has the DNA TGTGCCAGCAGCCAAGCCTGGACAGGGGGCAATGGCTACACCTTC. This rearrangement joins TRBV3-1 (or the pseudogene TRBV3-2) to TRBJ1-2; 11 nucleotides line up with TRBD1. This CDR3 is 15 amino acids long. With V trimmed by 1 base and J by 6 bases, 4 bases remained unmatched. CDR1 is LGHDT, CDR2 YNNKEL, per germline (reference sequence).

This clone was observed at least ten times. The CDR3 protein is CASSRGLGQGAGYEQYF. Written as DNA, the CDR3 is TGCGCCAGCAGCCGCGGCCTGGGACAGGGGGCAGGCTACGAGCAGTACTTC. The J gene is TRBJ2-7, the V gene TRBV4-1, with 12 bases lining up with TRBD1. The V segment lost 4 bases and the J segment 3 bases; nucleotides outside the gene matches: 10. Germline assignment: CDR1 MGHRA and CDR2 YSYEKL. The CDR3 sequence is 17 residues long.

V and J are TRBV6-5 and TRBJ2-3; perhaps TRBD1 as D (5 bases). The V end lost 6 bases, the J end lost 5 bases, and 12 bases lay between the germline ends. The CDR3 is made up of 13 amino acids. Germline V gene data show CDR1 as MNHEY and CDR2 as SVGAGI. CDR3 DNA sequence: TGTGCCAGCAGAGCAGGGTTGGGAGATACGCAGTATTTT. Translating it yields CASRAGLGDTQYF.

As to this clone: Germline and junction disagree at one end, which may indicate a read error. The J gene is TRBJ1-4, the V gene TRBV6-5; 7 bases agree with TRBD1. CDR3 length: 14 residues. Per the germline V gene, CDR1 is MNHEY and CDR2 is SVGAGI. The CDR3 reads CASRSDRRAEQLFF. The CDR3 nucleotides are TGTGCCAGCAGGTCGGACAGGAGGGCTGAACAACTGTTTTTT.

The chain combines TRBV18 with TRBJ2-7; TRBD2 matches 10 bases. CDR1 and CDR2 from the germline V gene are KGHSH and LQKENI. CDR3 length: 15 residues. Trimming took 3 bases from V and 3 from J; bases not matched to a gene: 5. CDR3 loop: CASSPTASGSYEQYF. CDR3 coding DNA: TGTGCCAGCTCACCCACGGCTAGCGGGAGCTACGAGCAGTACTTC.

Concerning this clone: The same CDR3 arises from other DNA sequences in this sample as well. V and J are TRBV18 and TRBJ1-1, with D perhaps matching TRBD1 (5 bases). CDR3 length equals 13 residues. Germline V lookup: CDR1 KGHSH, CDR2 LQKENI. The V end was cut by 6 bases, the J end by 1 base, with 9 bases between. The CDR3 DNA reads TGTGCCAGCTCCCCGGGGGGGAACACTGAAGCTTTCTTT. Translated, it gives CASSPGGNTEAFF.

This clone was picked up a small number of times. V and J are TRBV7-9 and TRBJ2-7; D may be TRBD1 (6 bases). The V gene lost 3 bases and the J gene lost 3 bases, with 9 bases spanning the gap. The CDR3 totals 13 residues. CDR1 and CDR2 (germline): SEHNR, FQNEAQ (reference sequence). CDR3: CASSFRDNYEQYF. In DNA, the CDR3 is TGTGCCAGCAGCTTCCGGGACAACTACGAGCAGTACTTC.

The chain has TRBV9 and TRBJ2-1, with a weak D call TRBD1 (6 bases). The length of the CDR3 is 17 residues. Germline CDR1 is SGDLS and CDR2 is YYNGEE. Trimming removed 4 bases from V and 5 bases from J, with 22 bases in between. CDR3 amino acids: CASSPQRGTNLNNEQFF. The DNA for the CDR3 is TGTGCCAGCAGCCCCCAAAGGGGGACAAACCTTAACAATGAGCAGTTCTTC.

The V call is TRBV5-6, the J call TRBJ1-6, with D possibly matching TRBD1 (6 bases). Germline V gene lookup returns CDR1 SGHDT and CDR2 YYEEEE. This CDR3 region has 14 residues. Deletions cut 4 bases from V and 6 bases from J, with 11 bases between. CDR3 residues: CASSILQGNSPLHF. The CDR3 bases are TGTGCCAGCAGCATCCTACAGGGTAATTCACCCCTCCACTTT.

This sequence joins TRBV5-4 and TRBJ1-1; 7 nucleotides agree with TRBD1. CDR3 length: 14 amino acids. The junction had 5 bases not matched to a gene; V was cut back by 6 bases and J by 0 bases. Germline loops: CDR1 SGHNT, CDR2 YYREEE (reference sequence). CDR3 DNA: TGTGCCAGCACCTCGGGACAGATGAACACTGAAGCTTTCTTT. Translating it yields CASTSGQMNTEAFF. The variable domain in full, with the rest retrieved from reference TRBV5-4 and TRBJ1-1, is ETGVTQSPTHLIKTRGQQVTLRCSSQSGHNTVSWYQQALGQGPQFIFQYYREEENGRGNFPPRFSGLQFPNYSSELNVNALELDDSALYLCASTSGQMNTEAFFGQGTRLTVV.

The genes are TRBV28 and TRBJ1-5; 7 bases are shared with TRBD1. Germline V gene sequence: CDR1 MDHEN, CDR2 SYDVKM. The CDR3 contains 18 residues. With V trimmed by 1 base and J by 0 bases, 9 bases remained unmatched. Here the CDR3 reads CASSLFTGDSYSNQPQHF. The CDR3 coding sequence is TGTGCCAGCAGTTTATTCACAGGGGATTCGTATAGCAATCAGCCCCAGCATTTT.

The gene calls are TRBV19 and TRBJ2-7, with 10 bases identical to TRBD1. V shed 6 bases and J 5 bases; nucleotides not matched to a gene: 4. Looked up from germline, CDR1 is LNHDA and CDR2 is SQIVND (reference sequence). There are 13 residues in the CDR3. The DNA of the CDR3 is TGTGCCAGTAGAACCGGGACAGGGGACGAGCAGTACTTC. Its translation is CASRTGTGDEQYF.

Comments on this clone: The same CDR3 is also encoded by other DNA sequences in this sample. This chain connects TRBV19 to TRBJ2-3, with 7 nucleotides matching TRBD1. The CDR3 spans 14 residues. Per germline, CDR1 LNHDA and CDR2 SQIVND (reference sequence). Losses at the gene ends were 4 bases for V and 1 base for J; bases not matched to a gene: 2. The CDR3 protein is CASSRQGGTDTQYF. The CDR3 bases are TGTGCCAGTAGTAGACAGGGAGGCACAGATACGCAGTATTTT.

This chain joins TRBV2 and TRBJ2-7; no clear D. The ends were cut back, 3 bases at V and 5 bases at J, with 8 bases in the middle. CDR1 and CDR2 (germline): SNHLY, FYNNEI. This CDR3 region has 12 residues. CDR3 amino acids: CASSEWQDEQYF. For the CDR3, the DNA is TGTGCCAGCAGTGAGTGGCAGGACGAGCAGTACTTC.

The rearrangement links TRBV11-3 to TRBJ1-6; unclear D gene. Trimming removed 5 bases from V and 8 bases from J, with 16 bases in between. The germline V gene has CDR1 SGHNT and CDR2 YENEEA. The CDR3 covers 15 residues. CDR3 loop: CASSRGGSHHSPLHF. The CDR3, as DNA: TGTGCCAGCAGCCGCGGAGGCTCACACCATTCACCCCTCCACTTT.

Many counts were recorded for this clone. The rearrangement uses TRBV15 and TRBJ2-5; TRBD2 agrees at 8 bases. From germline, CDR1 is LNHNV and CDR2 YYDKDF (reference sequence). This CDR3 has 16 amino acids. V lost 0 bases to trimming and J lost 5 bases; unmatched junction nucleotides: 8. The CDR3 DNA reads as TGTGCCACCAGCAGAGATTCCGGGGGGGCCGGGGAGACCCAGTACTTC. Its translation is CATSRDSGGAGETQYF.